These 31 T cell receptor beta chains were sequenced from one sample in a study of tumor-infiltrating lymphocytes in glioblastoma multiforme. Multiple V-beta primers and a C-beta primer amplified TCRB from RNA. A single record per CDR3 protein comes from TCRdb applying MiXCR to the multiplex PCR reads. This sample yields some 15,000 distinct CDR3 sequences, of which 73% are seen a single time; approximately 40% belongs to the top ten. Sequencing was performed on brain tumor tissue. The receptors here all came from a male donor with glioblastoma.

In its sample, this clonotype was seen a few times. The rearrangement joins TRBV11-1 to TRBJ2-2; a possible D gene is TRBD1 (7 bases). CDR3 length equals 14 residues. V lost 8 bases and J 1 base, leaving 11 bases between the germline ends. Germline CDR1 and CDR2: SGHAT and FQDESV (reference sequence). The CDR3 here is CASGGTVNTGELFF. In nucleotides, the CDR3 is TGTGCCAGCGGCGGGACAGTGAACACCGGGGAGCTGTTTTTT.

As concerns this clonotype: The junction departs from the called germline gene at one end, perhaps through a read error. This rearrangement joins TRBV12-3 or TRBV12-4 to TRBJ1-6; D not certain. The CDR3 is made up of 13 amino acids. The CDR3 region is CAISPFRRPPLHF. The DNA of the CDR3 is TGTGCCATCAGCCCCTTCAGGAGGCCACCCCTCCACTTC.

This clonotype was seen only a few times. Being one base from a much bigger clone, this may be a read error. In this CDR3 the conserved last residue, phenylalanine or tryptophan, is missing, so a read error is likely. The chain carries TRBV20-1 and TRBJ2-1; D unresolved. The V and J ends lost 3 bases and 8 bases respectively, with 8 bases between them. Germline CDR1 reads DFQATT; CDR2 reads SNEGSKA (reference sequence). This CDR3 is 11 amino acids long. The CDR3 here is CSARGFHEQFL. As DNA, the CDR3 is TGCAGTGCTAGGGGGTTCCATGAGCAGTTCTTA.

Worth noting for this clonotype: An end of the junction differs from the germline gene, which may be a read error. The genes are TRBV11-3 and TRBJ2-1, with 7 nucleotides matching TRBD2. The CDR3 runs 16 residues. Germline V gene data show CDR1 as SGHNT and CDR2 as YENEEA. The CDR3: CASSLETSVPSNEQLF. CDR3 sequence (DNA): TGTGCCAGCAGCTTAGAAACTAGCGTACCTTCCAATGAGCAGCTCTTC.

V is TRBV6-1 and J is TRBJ2-3; 8 bases line up with TRBD2. With V trimmed by 6 bases and J by 1 base, 3 bases remained unmatched. CDR3 length: 14 residues. The germline V gene encodes CDR1 MNHNS and CDR2 SASEGT. The CDR3 DNA is TGTGCCAGCAGAGACGGGGGGGGCACAGATACGCAGTATTTT. It specifies CASRDGGGTDTQYF.

This chain joins TRBV20-1 and TRBJ2-7, with 7 positions matching TRBD2. Germline V lookup: CDR1 DFQATT, CDR2 SNEGSKA (reference sequence). CDR3 length equals 15 residues. V trimming: 3 bases; J trimming: 4 bases; junction bases outside the gene matches: 12. The CDR3 DNA sequence: TGCAGTGCTAGGGGGCTAGCGGTAGGATTGTACGAGCAGTACTTC. Amino acids: CSARGLAVGLYEQYF.

A remark on this clonotype: One end of the junction does not line up with germline, which may come from a read error. This rearrangement joins TRBV11-2 to TRBJ1-1; D unclear. Looked up from germline, CDR1 is SGHAT and CDR2 is FQNNGV. CDR3 size: 12 residues. CDR3 in DNA: TGTGCCAACAGCTTAGTAGAGAGGGTAGCTTTCTTT. Translation: CANSLVERVAFF.

About this clonotype: A much larger clonotype is one base distant, so this may be a read error. The chain employs TRBV20-1 and TRBJ2-3; 9 nucleotides line up with TRBD1. This CDR3 comprises 16 residues. CDR1 is DFQATT and CDR2 is SNEGSKA in the germline V gene (reference sequence). J was trimmed by 2 bases and V by 0 bases; bases with no gene match: 6. The CDR3, as DNA: TGCAGTGCTAGAGAACTGACAGGGGGAGACACAGATACGCAGTATTTT. This sequence encodes CSARELTGGDTDTQYF.

This clonotype occurred a few times. The chain links TRBV4-2 to TRBJ2-7; D unresolved. Germline V CDR1 and CDR2: LGHNA, YNFKEQ. The CDR3 consists of 11 residues. Trimming stripped 5 bases from V and 2 bases from J, with 4 bases between. CDR3 nucleotides: TGTGCCAGCAGCAAAGCCTACGAGCAGTACTTC. Its protein is CASSKAYEQYF.

There are a few counts of this clonotype. A read error may explain this, as a much larger clone is one base away. This chain links TRBV29-1 with TRBJ2-1; possible D gene TRBD2, 6 bases. The length of the CDR3 is 15 residues. Germline V lookup: CDR1 SQVTM, CDR2 ANQGSEA. Written as DNA, the CDR3 is TGCAACTCCCTGAGACTAGGGGACTCCTACAATGAGCAGTTCTTC. Translation: CNSLRLGDSYNEQFF.

The chain couples TRBV5-6 to TRBJ2-1, with D possibly matching TRBD2 (7 bases). The CDR3 extends over 13 amino acids. V was trimmed by 4 bases and J by 9 bases, leaving 14 bases between them. The germline V gene has CDR1 SGHDT and CDR2 YYEEEE. The CDR3 protein is CASSLGGGIEQFF. In DNA, the CDR3 is TGTGCCAGCAGCCTGGGAGGGGGTATTGAGCAGTTCTTC.

Comment on this clonotype: It may be a read error: a sequence one base away is much more abundant. This chain links TRBV29-1 with TRBJ2-7; 9 bases are a match to TRBD2. In germline, CDR1 is SQVTM, CDR2 ANQGSEA. This CDR3 is built from 12 residues. The V gene end was trimmed by 4 bases and the J gene end by 4 bases; junction bases not matched to a gene: 2. CDR3 nucleotide sequence: TGCAGCGTTGTTAGCGGGAGATACGAGCAGTACGTC. Protein sequence: CSVVSGRYEQYV.

The V call is TRBV4-1, the J call TRBJ2-7; no reliable D call. Trimming left V 0 bases short and J 6 bases short, with 15 bases between. Germline CDR1 reads MGHRA; CDR2 reads YSYEKL. CDR3 length: 15 amino acids. The DNA of the CDR3 is TGCGCCAGCAGCCAAGAGGGGTCCTCGGTGGGCGAGCAGTACTTC. Translated: CASSQEGSSVGEQYF.

This clonotype showed up many times. V gene TRBV11-2 combines with J gene TRBJ2-2, with D possibly matching TRBD2 (6 bases). The CDR3 has 12 residues. Germline assignment: CDR1 SGHAT and CDR2 FQNNGV. CDR3 nucleotides: TGTGCAGGGGAGGATAACACCGGGGAGCTGTTTTTT. Its translation is CAGEDNTGELFF.

The V call is TRBV4-2, the J call TRBJ2-3; TRBD2 agrees at 10 bases. The V segment lost 10 bases and the J segment 6 bases; nucleotides outside the gene matches: 19. This CDR3 is built from 17 residues. Germline V gene lookup returns CDR1 LGHNA and CDR2 YNFKEQ. CDR3 DNA sequence: TGTGCCAACAGTCGGGTCGGACTAGCGGATCCCGCGGATACGCAGTATTTT. This encodes CANSRVGLADPADTQYF.

The genes are TRBV11-2 and TRBJ1-5, with a tentative D call TRBD1 (5 bases). The CDR3 contains 13 residues. With 6 bases removed from V and 12 bases from J, the gap between germline ends came to 18 bases. Germline loops: CDR1 SGHAT, CDR2 FQNNGV. In DNA, the CDR3 is TGTGCCAGCAGTATGGGGGAGGGACCCAGCCAGCATTTT. Its translation: CASSMGEGPSQHF.

Notes on this clonotype: The CDR3 does not close with the conserved phenylalanine or tryptophan, likely indicating a read error. The DNA is omitted, as the CDR3 cannot be located on it reliably, and the CDR3 follows TCRdb's listing. The rearrangement uses TRBV12-3 or TRBV12-4 and TRBJ1-6; the table's D call TRBD1 went unverified against the DNA. The CDR3 is 13 amino acids in total, end residues counted. CDR3 amino acids: CASSPFRRSPLYL.

This chain joins TRBV6-1 and TRBJ1-1; unclear D gene. The CDR3 consists of 14 residues. The V end lost 3 bases, the J end lost 2 bases, and 10 bases lay between the germline ends. The germline V gene encodes CDR1 MNHNS and CDR2 SASEGT. The CDR3 sequence is CASSDLQKNTEAFF. CDR3 sequence (DNA): TGTGCCAGCAGTGATTTACAGAAAAACACTGAAGCTTTCTTT.

Note on this clonotype: A much more abundant neighbour one base away suggests this may be a read error. The chain recombines TRBV11-2 with TRBJ2-5; unclear D gene. In germline, CDR1 is SGHAT, CDR2 FQNNGV. The V and J ends lost 2 bases and 3 bases respectively, with 7 bases between them. CDR3 length: 13 amino acids. The CDR3 region is CASSLTTEETQYF. CDR3 DNA: TGTGCCAGCAGCTTAACCACAGAAGAGACCCAGTACTTC. The whole variable domain, remainder taken from reference TRBV11-2 and TRBJ2-5, is EAGVAQSPRYKIIEKRQSVAFWCNPISGHATLYWYQQILGQGPKLLIQFQNNGVVDDSQLPKDRFSAERLKGVDSTLKIQPAKLEDSAVYLCASSLTTEETQYFGPGTRLLVL.

This clonotype was seen many times. The rearrangement links TRBV20-1 to TRBJ2-7; 12 bases are shared with TRBD2. The junction had 9 bases not matched to a gene; V was cut back by 6 bases and J by 3 bases. The CDR3 is made up of 15 amino acids. CDR1 DFQATT and CDR2 SNEGSKA come from the germline V gene (reference sequence). The CDR3 DNA reads as TGCAGTGCCTACTACGGGACTAGCGGGCTCTACGAGCAGTACTTC. Encoded protein: CSAYYGTSGLYEQYF.

This sequence joins TRBV11-2 and TRBJ2-7, with D uncertain. Trimming left V 1 base short and J 0 bases short, with 7 bases between. Germline V gene sequence: CDR1 SGHAT, CDR2 FQNNGV. The CDR3 loop spans 14 amino acids. CDR3 sequence reads: CASSLGSNSYEQYF. The CDR3 DNA reads as TGTGCCAGCAGCTTAGGGAGCAACTCCTACGAGCAGTACTTC. Complete variable domain (other parts from reference TRBV11-2 and TRBJ2-7): EAGVAQSPRYKIIEKRQSVAFWCNPISGHATLYWYQQILGQGPKLLIQFQNNGVVDDSQLPKDRFSAERLKGVDSTLKIQPAKLEDSAVYLCASSLGSNSYEQYFGPGTRLTVT.

The gene calls are TRBV11-2 and TRBJ2-5; the D gene could be TRBD1 or TRBD2 (5 bases each). Between the trimmed V and J ends, which lost 7 bases and 2 bases, there was a span of 17 bases. Looked up from germline, CDR1 is SGHAT and CDR2 is FQNNGV. This CDR3 contains 15 residues. DNA of the CDR3: TGTGCCAGCAACGGTCCGGGGACGGGACAAGAGACCCAGTACTTC. Translating it yields CASNGPGTGQETQYF.

The rearrangement joins TRBV6-6 to TRBJ2-1, with 14 positions matching TRBD2. This CDR3 spans 16 amino acids. From germline, CDR1 is MNHNY and CDR2 SVGAGI (reference sequence). The J segment lost 8 bases and the V segment lost 5 bases, leaving 8 bases of the junction unmatched. The CDR3 sequence: CASSVSGTSGGYEQFF. CDR3 nucleotides: TGTGCCAGCAGTGTATCCGGGACTAGCGGGGGTTATGAGCAGTTCTTC.

J is TRBJ2-7 and V is TRBV11-2; 7 positions match TRBD1. The length of the CDR3 is 16 residues. Germline loops: CDR1 SGHAT, CDR2 FQNNGV. The junction had 14 bases not matched to a gene; V was cut back by 5 bases and J by 4 bases. The CDR3 here is CASSRGRGTSTYEQYF. In nucleotides, the CDR3 is TGTGCCAGCAGCCGGGGCAGGGGGACCTCGACGTACGAGCAGTACTTC.

Remarks on this clonotype: Germline and junction disagree at one end, which may indicate a read error. This chain links TRBV6-5 with TRBJ2-7, with 7 positions matching TRBD1. This CDR3 spans 15 amino acids. Germline V gene data show CDR1 as MNHEY and CDR2 as SVGAGI. CDR3 sequence: CDSSPLRDSSYEQYF. CDR3 coding DNA: TGTGACAGCAGTCCCCTCCGGGACAGCTCCTACGAGCAGTACTTC.

This chain joins TRBV6-2 or TRBV6-3 and TRBJ2-7; D unclear. CDR3 size: 13 residues. The ends were cut back, 3 bases at V and 1 base at J, with 7 bases in the middle. The V gene's germline CDR1 is MNHEY and CDR2 SVGEGT. The CDR3 DNA sequence: TGTGCCAGCAGTTATCTAAAGTCCTACGAGCAGTACTTC. Its translation: CASSYLKSYEQYF.

The gene calls are TRBV6-2 or TRBV6-3 and TRBJ1-1; D unresolved. This CDR3 has 16 amino acids. V was pared by 5 bases and J by 1 base, with 17 bases between. In germline, CDR1 is MNHEY, CDR2 SVGEGT. This chain's CDR3 is CASSEDIGSTNTEAFF. CDR3 nucleotide sequence: TGTGCCAGCAGTGAAGACATTGGAAGTACGAACACTGAAGCTTTCTTT.

As to this clonotype: The junction does not match germline at one end; this may be a read error. The genes are TRBV11-2 and TRBJ2-3, with 7 nucleotides matching TRBD1. Germline CDR1 reads SGHAT; CDR2 reads FQNNGV. The CDR3 has 16 amino acids. CDR3: CGSSPLTGQFYYTQYF. As DNA, the CDR3 is TGTGGCAGCAGCCCCCTGACGGGACAGTTCTACTATACGCAGTATTTT.

The gene calls are TRBV14 and TRBJ2-1, with 7 bases aligning to TRBD2. V shed 1 base and J 9 bases; nucleotides not matched to a gene: 6. This CDR3 is built from 14 residues. CDR1 SGHDN and CDR2 FVKESK come from the germline V gene. CDR3 coding DNA: TGTGCCAGCAGCCAAGCCCTGACGGGGGGTGAGCAGTTCTTC. Protein: CASSQALTGGEQFF. The complete variable domain, with remaining parts taken from reference TRBV14 and TRBJ2-1, reads EAGVTQFPSHSVIEKGQTVTLRCDPISGHDNLYWYRRVMGKEIKFLLHFVKESKQDESGMPNNRFLAERTGGTYSTLKVQPAELEDSGVYFCASSQALTGGEQFFGPGTRLTVL.

The V call is TRBV12-3 or TRBV12-4, the J call TRBJ2-5, with D tentatively TRBD2 (7 bases). V lost 3 bases and J 3 bases, leaving 14 bases between the germline ends. CDR3 length: 15 residues. In nucleotides, the CDR3 is TGTGCCAGCAGTTTCGAGGGGGGGCCGGAAGAGACCCAGTACTTC. Its protein is CASSFEGGPEETQYF.

J is TRBJ1-1 and V is TRBV20-1; 10 nucleotides align to TRBD1. Germline V gene lookup returns CDR1 DFQATT and CDR2 SNEGSKA (reference sequence). The CDR3 has 13 residues. The V and J ends lost 6 bases and 3 bases, in that order; junction bases with no gene match: 4. DNA of the CDR3: TGCAGTGCCAGGGGGACAGGGGACACTGAAGCTTTCTTT. Protein product: CSARGTGDTEAFF.